The T cell receptor beta chain under discussion was sequenced for a study of shared clonotypes between healthy human individuals. Cells designated naive CD8 were CD45RO-negative and were positively selected for CCR7, with terminally differentiated effector memory CD45RA+ cells excluded. The repertoire was sequenced with immunoSEQ multiplex PCR; TCRdb's copy has only in-frame clones and lacks some. The sample has 550,000 to 750,000 clones, about 90% seen once. Germline CDR1 reads MNHEY; CDR2 reads SMNVEV (reference sequence). V lost 4 bases and J lost 5, with 15 bases in between. This CDR3 has 14 residues.

Sequencing was carried out using naive CD8+ T cells sorted from blood. The chain employs TRBV27 and TRBJ2-7, with D maybe TRBD1 (5 bases). The receptor was isolated from a man aged 25 to 40 in good health. CDR3 in DNA: TGTGCCAGCAGTTGGGGTGGGGCTCCTAACGAGCAGTACTTC. Translating it yields CASSWGGAPNEQYF.